This is a list of T cell receptor beta chains from one sample in a study of cytomegalovirus exposure and HLA in healthy donors. Produced via immunoSEQ multiplex PCR; TCRdb's table is partial and in-frame only. The sample carries around 100,000 clones, about 77% recorded once. The specimen sequenced was PBMCs. These receptors all stem from a woman in her late teens or twenties in good health and CMV-seropositive. Each CDR3 is given with its conserved first and last residue. D genes are given only for firm matches. Clone size appears in some rows only: once, few, many, or a class for an expanded clone.

-,TRBJ1-2,TRBD1,TRBV18,CASSPPGTAYYGYTF,TGTGCCAGCTCACCTCCCGGGACAGCCTACTATGGCTACACCTTC
few,TRBJ2-7,TRBD1,TRBV6-1,CASSLSGQGSGEQYF,TGTGCCAGCAGTCTCTCCGGACAGGGGTCTGGCGAGCAGTACTTC
-,TRBJ2-7,TRBD1,TRBV29-1,CSVTGTVSYEQYF,TGCAGCGTGACCGGGACAGTCTCCTACGAGCAGTACTTC
once,TRBJ1-5,-,TRBV19,CASRGQGNQPQHF,TGTGCCAGTCGAGGGCAGGGGAATCAGCCCCAGCATTTT
few,TRBJ2-2,TRBD1,TRBV4-3,CASSRDRVVGELFF,TGCGCCAGCAGCCGGGACAGGGTCGTCGGGGAGCTGTTTTTT
-,TRBJ2-1,-,TRBV4-3,CASSQELTGDGEQFF,TGCGCCAGCAGCCAAGAACTGACGGGAGATGGTGAGCAGTTCTTC
few,TRBJ1-2,-,TRBV5-5,CASSGSTVDNYGYTF,TGTGCCAGCAGCGGCAGTACAGTAGATAACTATGGCTACACCTTC
once,TRBJ2-3,-,TRBV10-1,CASSVQLETQYF,TGCGCCAGCAGTGTCCAATTGGAGACGCAGTATTTT
-,TRBJ2-1,TRBD1,TRBV30,CAWSSKGQGISGDSYNEQFF,TGTGCCTGGAGTAGTAAAGGACAGGGTATCTCGGGGGACTCCTACAATGAGCAGTTCTTC
-,TRBJ1-2,-,TRBV27,CASSLRGAYGYTF,TGTGCCAGCAGTTTACGGGGGGCCTATGGCTACACCTTC
-,TRBJ2-3,TRBD2,TRBV9,CASSGSGRALGDTQYF,TGTGCCAGCAGCGGTAGCGGGAGGGCCCTCGGAGATACGCAGTATTTT
-,TRBJ2-1,TRBD2,TRBV28,CASQLGTSGSGYNEQFF,TGTGCCAGCCAACTAGGGACTAGCGGGAGTGGTTACAATGAGCAGTTCTTC
-,TRBJ2-1,-,TRBV9,CASSLQGNEQFF,TGTGCCAGCTCGCTACAGGGAAATGAGCAGTTCTTC
-,TRBJ1-1,-,TRBV27,CASIMGGGVAFF,TGTGCCAGCATAATGGGCGGGGGAGTTGCTTTCTTT
-,TRBJ2-3,-,TRBV7-2,CASSLVFEGTDTQYF,TGTGCCAGCAGCTTAGTCTTTGAGGGAACAGATACGCAGTATTTT